The 21 T cell receptor beta chains reported below all come from one sample, sequenced in a study of blood T cell repertoires in COVID-19. Only in-frame clones appear in the TCRdb table, and some are missing; sequencing was by immunoSEQ multiplex PCR. The repertoire consists of some 190,000 clones, with approximately 85% occurring once and the leading ten covering 7.5% to 9.5%. The sample was peripheral blood. All receptors come from a woman aged 60-70 years with acute or convalescent COVID-19.

The CDR3 nucleotides are TGCGCCAGCAGCCTGGACAGGGTGGGTACGGACACTGAAGCTTTCTTT. This codes for CASSLDRVGTDTEAFF. The chain links TRBV5-1 to TRBJ1-1; 8 bases align to TRBD1. The germline V gene encodes CDR1 SGHRS and CDR2 YFSETQ. The length of the CDR3 is 16 residues. Trimming took 4 bases from V and 3 from J; bases not matched to a gene: 11.

The genes are TRBV18 and TRBJ1-1; D unclear. Per the germline V gene, CDR1 is KGHSH and CDR2 is LQKENI. CDR3 length: 13 amino acids. Trimming shortened V by 4 bases and J by 0 bases, and 6 bases separated the two germline ends. CDR3 nucleotide sequence: TGTGCCAGCTCACGTGAGTTGAACACTGAAGCTTTCTTT. Translated, it gives CASSRELNTEAFF.

The chain recombines TRBV9 with TRBJ1-4; D not resolved. Germline V lookup: CDR1 SGDLS, CDR2 YYNGEE. The CDR3 spans 13 residues. V was trimmed by 2 bases and J by 7 bases, leaving 9 bases between them. The CDR3 sequence is CASSVRGTEKLFF. DNA for the CDR3: TGTGCCAGCAGCGTCCGCGGTACTGAAAAACTGTTTTTT. The variable domain in full, completed from reference TRBV9 and TRBJ1-4, reads DSGVTQTPKHLITATGQRVTLRCSPRSGDLSVYWYQQSLDQGLQFLIQYYNGEERAKGNILERFSAQQFPDLHSELNLSSLELGDSALYFCASSVRGTEKLFFGSGTQLSVL.

This clone was seen a single time. The chain recombines TRBV19 with TRBJ1-2; the D is unclear. The CDR3 runs 13 residues. V shed 2 bases and J shed 8 bases, with 12 bases lying between them. The V gene's germline CDR1 is LNHDA and CDR2 SQIVND (reference sequence). The CDR3 DNA follows: TGTGCCAGTAGTATAATGGGCGTGGGCGGCTACACCTTC. The encoded protein is CASSIMGVGGYTF.

This chain links TRBV7-2 with TRBJ1-2; 11 bases are a match to TRBD1. This CDR3 has 14 amino acids. With V trimmed by 4 bases and J by 11 bases, 9 bases remained unmatched. Germline V gene sequence: CDR1 SGHTA, CDR2 FQGNSA. Here the CDR3 reads CASSSLGQGGAYTF. The CDR3 nucleotides are TGTGCCAGCAGCTCCCTGGGACAGGGGGGCGCTTACACCTTC.

The chain is built from TRBV12-2 and TRBJ2-5; TRBD1 was called by the table and not checked on the DNA. TRBV12-2 is recorded as a pseudogene. The CDR3 length is 14 residues. The DNA for the CDR3 is TGTGCAAGTCGCTTCTCCTCAGGGGCAGAGACCCAGTACTTC. Amino acids: CASRFSSGAETQYF.

This sequence joins TRBV21-1 and TRBJ1-1; TRBD1, the table's D call, lacks a check against the DNA. TRBV21-1 is annotated as a pseudogene. This CDR3 has 15 amino acids. CDR3 bases: TGTGCCAGCAGCAAACCCCAGGGGGCTTCGACTGAAGCTTTCTTT. This encodes CASSKPQGASTEAFF.

The V gene is TRBV18, the J gene TRBJ2-1, with a tentative D call TRBD2 (6 bases). V was clipped by 3 bases and J by 0 bases, with 9 bases between them. Germline assignment: CDR1 KGHSH and CDR2 LQKENI. The CDR3 has 15 amino acids. CDR3 nucleotide sequence: TGTGCCAGCTCACCTGGAGGGAGCTCCTACAATGAGCAGTTCTTC. Residues: CASSPGGSSYNEQFF.

This rearrangement joins TRBV27 to TRBJ2-6, with TRBD1 identical over 9 bases. The CDR3 extends over 18 amino acids. V shed 6 bases, J shed 1 base, and the junction held 10 bases outside the gene matches. Germline-derived CDR1 and CDR2 are MNHEY and SMNVEV (reference sequence). CDR3 nucleotides: TGTGCCAGCAGCCCTACGCTGACAGGGGGATCTGGGGCCAACGTCCTGACTTTC. This translates into CASSPTLTGGSGANVLTF.

In DNA form, the CDR3 reads TGTGCCAGCAGTTCCCCCAGCTCCTACGAGCAGTACGTC. Translating gives CASSSPSSYEQYV. J is TRBJ2-7 and V is TRBV6-1; D uncertain. Trimming pared 5 bases from V and 0 bases from J, leaving 8 bases between. The CDR3 length is 13 residues. The germline V gene encodes CDR1 MNHNS and CDR2 SASEGT.

The chain uses TRBV27 and TRBJ2-1, with TRBD2 matching over 14 bases. CDR3 size: 19 residues. The V segment lost 5 bases and the J segment 0 bases; nucleotides outside the gene matches: 9. Germline lookup yields CDR1 MNHEY and CDR2 SMNVEV (reference sequence). The CDR3 protein is CASSGGGLAGASSYNEQFF. The CDR3 region has the DNA TGTGCCAGCAGTGGAGGGGGACTAGCGGGGGCAAGCTCCTACAATGAGCAGTTCTTC.

The chain couples TRBV6-2 or TRBV6-3 to TRBJ2-2; 8 positions agree with TRBD1. Germline CDR1 and CDR2: MNHEY and SVGEGT. The CDR3 consists of 16 residues. The V segment lost 8 bases and the J segment 5 bases; nucleotides outside the gene matches: 13. This chain's CDR3 is CASRRPDTGGTGELFF. The CDR3 coding sequence is TGTGCCAGCCGCCGACCAGATACAGGGGGTACCGGGGAGCTGTTTTTT.

The rearrangement uses TRBV5-1 and TRBJ1-6, with 7 bases that match TRBD1. The V gene end was trimmed by 4 bases and the J gene end by 7 bases; junction bases not matched to a gene: 5. Germline CDR1 and CDR2: SGHRS and YFSETQ. The CDR3 runs 14 residues. The CDR3 DNA is TGCGCCAGCAGCACGGGACAGCTCAATTCACCCCTCCACTTT. It specifies CASSTGQLNSPLHF.

This sequence joins TRBV30 and TRBJ2-1, with 11 bases that match TRBD2. The trim removed 3 bases at V and 7 bases at J, leaving 5 bases unmatched. CDR1 is GTSNPN, CDR2 SVGIG, per germline (reference sequence). The CDR3 extends over 14 amino acids. CDR3 protein: CAWSRGLAVNEQFF. CDR3 DNA: TGTGCCTGGAGCCGGGGACTAGCGGTTAATGAGCAGTTCTTC.

This CDR3 is CASSEGMASGRKSNEQFF. The CDR3 DNA follows: TGTGCCAGCAGTGAAGGTATGGCTAGCGGGAGAAAGAGCAATGAGCAGTTCTTC. The chain joins TRBV2 to TRBJ2-1, with 10 bases that match TRBD2. J was trimmed by 6 bases and V by 1 base; bases with no gene match: 12. This CDR3 spans 18 amino acids. CDR1 is SNHLY, CDR2 FYNNEI, per germline. The complete variable domain, with remaining parts taken from reference TRBV2 and TRBJ2-1, reads EPEVTQTPSHQVTQMGQEVILRCVPISNHLYFYWYRQILGQKVEFLVSFYNNEISEKSEIFDDQFSVERPDGSNFTLKIRSTKLEDSAMYFCASSEGMASGRKSNEQFFGPGTRLTVL.

This clone was counted only a few times. The chain combines TRBV9 with TRBJ2-1; no clear D gene. V lost 0 bases, J lost 0 bases, and 13 bases lay in between. The CDR3 runs 17 residues. CDR1 and CDR2 (germline): SGDLS, YYNGEE. The CDR3 region has the DNA TGTGCCAGCAGCGTAGAGGATGCGGTTCGCTCCTACAATGAGCAGTTCTTC. Translating gives CASSVEDAVRSYNEQFF.

This clone came up once. The chain employs TRBV9 and TRBJ2-7, with no clear D. Trimming removed 1 base at V and 7 bases at J, with 12 bases between. The germline V gene encodes CDR1 SGDLS and CDR2 YYNGEE. The CDR3 is made up of 13 amino acids. The CDR3 nucleotides read TGTGCCAGCAGCGTACTACCGGCCGGGGAGCAGTACTTC. This encodes CASSVLPAGEQYF.

The chain couples TRBV19 to TRBJ1-5, with a possible D match to TRBD1 (5 bases). Trimming stripped 6 bases from V and 9 bases from J, with 21 bases between. The germline CDR1 and CDR2 sequences are LNHDA and SQIVND (reference sequence). The CDR3 sequence is 15 residues long. DNA of the CDR3: TGTGCCAGTAGAAGTGCTGAACAGGCCCAGCGGCCCCAGCATTTT. It encodes CASRSAEQAQRPQHF.

V and J are TRBV5-1 and TRBJ1-2, with a possible D match to TRBD1 (6 bases). CDR1 is SGHRS, CDR2 YFSETQ, per germline. V lost 0 bases and J 8 bases, leaving 8 bases between the germline ends. The CDR3 runs 12 residues. CDR3 region: CASSLGGRGYTF. The DNA of the CDR3 is TGCGCCAGCAGCTTGGGGGGGCGCGGCTACACCTTC.

The chain is built from TRBV28 and TRBJ2-5; the match to TRBD1 covers 9 bases. V was clipped by 3 bases and J by 3 bases; unmatched bases: 5. This CDR3 is built from 15 residues. Germline-derived CDR1 and CDR2 are MDHEN and SYDVKM. CDR3 nucleotide sequence: TGTGCCAGCAGTTTCCCACAGGGGGCGAAAGAGACCCAGTACTTC. Translation gives CASSFPQGAKETQYF.

The V gene is TRBV9, the J gene TRBJ2-5; D might be TRBD1 (6 bases). Germline V lookup: CDR1 SGDLS, CDR2 YYNGEE. The CDR3 contains 14 residues. V was clipped by 1 base and J by 5 bases, with 12 bases between them. This CDR3 is CASSVQGISETQYF. For the CDR3, the DNA is TGTGCCAGCAGCGTACAGGGGATTTCGGAGACCCAGTACTTC.